This TCR beta chain emerged from a study of control samples from healthy donors and cancer patients. TCRdb's table, derived via immunoSEQ multiplex PCR, lists solely in-frame clones and lacks some. Among more than 150,000 clones, about 94% were seen once, and the ten largest hold 0.68%. CDR1 MDHEN and CDR2 SYDVKM come from the germline V gene. CDR3 length: 14 residues. Between the trimmed V and J ends, which lost 8 bases and 4 bases, there was a span of 17 bases. The TCR originated in a woman younger than 45 in good health. The V and J genes are TRBV28 and TRBJ1-1; maybe TRBD1 (6 bases). The sample taken for sequencing was blood. DNA for the CDR3: TGTGCCAGCCCTGCTGTAAGGGGGAGCACTGAAGCTTTCTTT. Protein product: CASPAVRGSTEAFF.